One and the same sample provided the 17 T cell receptor beta chains below, sequenced in a study of blood T cell repertoires in COVID-19 (dated by TCRdb to the early 2020s). Receptor amplification or capture employed the immunoSEQ multiplex PCR assay. TCRdb mirrors the immuneACCESS table, restricted to in-frame sequences. Some clones are absent from its copies; in checked studies, under half trace to an unresolved V gene, and the reason for the others is unknown. The sample table records a few hundred thousand clones; more than 70% of these occur just once. Of the sample, around 1.5% is held by the ten largest clones. The material sequenced was peripheral blood. All receptors derive from a woman aged 45-59 years with acute or convalescent COVID-19.

In its sample, this clone was seen once. This chain uses TRBV7-3 with TRBJ1-1, with D maybe TRBD1 (5 bases). The CDR3 length is 14 residues. Germline V gene data show CDR1 as SGHTA and CDR2 as FQGTGA. V dropped 2 bases and J dropped 4 bases, with 11 bases sitting between them. The CDR3 nucleotides are TGTGCCAGCAGCTTAGTAACAGGCACCACTGAAGCTTTCTTT. Its protein is CASSLVTGTTEAFF.

This chain uses TRBV5-1 with TRBJ2-1; D gene uncertain. CDR3 length: 12 residues. The germline gives CDR1 SGHRS, CDR2 YFSETQ. The V and J ends lost 4 bases and 6 bases respectively, with 8 bases between them. In DNA form, the CDR3 reads TGCGCCAGCAGCAACCCGGGCAATGAGCAGTTCTTC. Translation: CASSNPGNEQFF.

The chain recombines TRBV7-2 with TRBJ2-3; 10 bases align to TRBD2. The V gene end was trimmed by 4 bases and the J gene end by 1 base; junction bases not matched to a gene: 5. Germline CDR1 and CDR2: SGHTA and FQGNSA. This CDR3 region has 16 residues. CDR3: CASSYAGTSGTDTQYF. CDR3 nucleotide sequence: TGTGCCAGCAGCTACGCCGGGACTAGCGGCACAGATACGCAGTATTTT.

The V call is TRBV9, the J call TRBJ1-3; D is possibly TRBD1 (5 bases). The germline CDR1 and CDR2 sequences are SGDLS and YYNGEE. The CDR3 has 15 residues. V shed 4 bases and J shed 0 bases, with 11 bases lying between them. CDR3 in DNA: TGTGCCAGCAGCCGTCTAGACAGCTCTGGAAACACCATATATTTT. It yields the protein CASSRLDSSGNTIYF.

This clone was observed once. The chain couples TRBV6-6 to TRBJ1-1; a weak D match, TRBD1 (6 bases). The germline V gene has CDR1 MNHNY and CDR2 SVGAGI (reference sequence). CDR3 length: 15 amino acids. V lost 9 bases, J lost 6 bases, and 23 bases lay in between. DNA for the CDR3: TGTGCCAGTACCGACCACAGGGAAAGAGGCTCTGAAGCTTTCTTT. It yields the protein CASTDHRERGSEAFF.

The chain joins TRBV7-6 to TRBJ2-6; 7 nucleotides line up with TRBD2. Trimming took 1 base from V and 1 from J; bases not matched to a gene: 10. This CDR3 has 19 residues. Germline lookup yields CDR1 SGHVS and CDR2 FNYEAQ. In nucleotides, the CDR3 is TGTGCCAGCAGCTTAGGCATAGGGCGGGAGCGATCTGGGGCCAACGTCCTGACTTTC. It is translated as CASSLGIGRERSGANVLTF.

J is TRBJ2-7 and V is TRBV21-1; no DNA check was done on the table's D call, TRBD2. TRBV21-1 is tagged as a pseudogene. This CDR3 contains 15 residues. CDR3 in amino acids: CASSKLAGGPHEQYF. The CDR3 DNA reads TGTGCCAGCAGCAAACTAGCGGGAGGGCCCCACGAGCAGTACTTC.

This clone was seen ten or more times. The chain carries TRBV27 and TRBJ2-3; possibly TRBD2 for D (6 bases). Trimming took off 0 bases at V and 10 bases at J, with 14 bases between the two ends. Germline V gene lookup returns CDR1 MNHEY and CDR2 SMNVEV (reference sequence). CDR3 length equals 14 residues. DNA of the CDR3: TGTGCCAGCAGTTTATCGGATTCTAGCGAGGCGCAGTATTTT. It yields the protein CASSLSDSSEAQYF.

This clone has a single count. V gene TRBV7-9 combines with J gene TRBJ1-5; the D gene is possibly TRBD1 (6 bases). This CDR3 comprises 14 residues. Per the germline V gene, CDR1 is SEHNR and CDR2 is FQNEAQ (reference sequence). V dropped 3 bases and J dropped 3 bases, with 9 bases sitting between them. The CDR3 is CASSLPGANQPQHF. The CDR3 DNA sequence: TGTGCCAGCAGCTTGCCAGGGGCCAATCAGCCCCAGCATTTT.

This clone was seen only once. The chain has TRBV28 and TRBJ2-5, with 9 bases that match TRBD2. The CDR3 is made up of 15 amino acids. Trimming took 7 bases from V and 4 from J; bases not matched to a gene: 10. The V gene's germline CDR1 is MDHEN and CDR2 SYDVKM. The CDR3 sequence is CASIPSSGIGETQYF. The CDR3 bases are TGTGCCAGCATCCCCTCTAGCGGGATAGGAGAGACCCAGTACTTC.

The rearrangement joins TRBV28 to TRBJ1-4, with 7 bases aligning to TRBD1. V dropped 2 bases and J dropped 0; count of bases not matched to a gene: 12. CDR1 and CDR2 from the germline V gene are MDHEN and SYDVKM. The CDR3 runs 19 residues. The CDR3 here is CASSLLGYRGEATNEKLFF. CDR3 in DNA: TGTGCCAGCAGTTTACTTGGGTACAGGGGCGAAGCAACTAATGAAAAACTGTTTTTT. The whole variable domain, remainder taken from reference TRBV28 and TRBJ1-4, is DVKVTQSSRYLVKRTGEKVFLECVQDMDHENMFWYRQDPGLGLRLIYFSYDVKMKEKGDIPEGYSVSREKKERFSLILESASTNQTSMYLCASSLLGYRGEATNEKLFFGSGTQLSVL.

The table lists this clone with a count of one. J is TRBJ2-6 and V is TRBV7-6, with D tentatively TRBD1 (5 bases). The V gene's germline CDR1 is SGHVS and CDR2 FNYEAQ. The CDR3 has 17 residues. V was pared by 4 bases and J by 4 bases, with 17 bases between. For the CDR3, the DNA is TGTGCCAGCAGCTCGAGGACATCACCGGCGGGGGCCAACGTCCTGACTTTC. Translated: CASSSRTSPAGANVLTF.

CDR3 protein: CACLRDRGLMRQFF. CDR3 bases: TGTGCTTGCCTCAGGGACAGAGGTCTGATGCGGCAGTTCTTC. J is TRBJ2-1 and V is TRBV30, with 7 bases identical to TRBD1. CDR1 is GTSNPN and CDR2 is SVGIG in the germline V gene (reference sequence). The CDR3 is 14 residues long.

V is TRBV27 and J is TRBJ2-7, with 7 positions matching TRBD2. The ends lost 2 bases at V and 5 bases at J; junction bases unmatched: 6. The CDR3 is 14 residues long. The V gene's germline CDR1 is MNHEY and CDR2 SMNVEV (reference sequence). This CDR3 reads CASSLRRESHEQYF. The CDR3 bases are TGTGCCAGCAGTTTAAGGCGGGAGTCCCACGAGCAGTACTTC.

The V and J genes are TRBV28 and TRBJ2-7; no firm D call. Germline loops: CDR1 MDHEN, CDR2 SYDVKM. Trimming took 4 bases from V and 6 from J, leaving 7 bases between them. This CDR3 spans 11 amino acids. In nucleotides, the CDR3 is TGTGCCAGCAGTTCCGTGGCCGAGCAGTACTTC. This encodes CASSSVAEQYF.

This chain connects TRBV7-6 to TRBJ1-6; the D gene is possibly TRBD1 (6 bases). The CDR3 runs to 15 residues. V dropped 5 bases and J dropped 8 bases, with 16 bases sitting between them. The germline V gene encodes CDR1 SGHVS and CDR2 FNYEAQ. The CDR3 bases are TGTGCCAGCAGCCCTACCGGGACACAGGATTCACCCCTCCACTTT. Its translation: CASSPTGTQDSPLHF.

The V call is TRBV5-1, the J call TRBJ1-2; the D gene is possibly TRBD1 (5 bases). Germline values: CDR1 SGHRS, CDR2 YFSETQ. V was trimmed by 3 bases and J by 1 base, leaving 10 bases between them. CDR3 length: 14 amino acids. CDR3 region: CASSSETDNYGYTF. In DNA, the CDR3 is TGCGCCAGCAGCTCAGAGACAGATAACTATGGCTACACCTTC.